The clone carrying this TCR beta chain was detected ten times or more. Antigen unknown. This CDR3 spans 15 amino acids. Germline V gives CDR1 SGHRS, CDR2 YFSETQ. Trimming took 1 base from V and 6 from J; bases not matched to a gene: 8. Library construction for TCR beta used iRepertoire HTBI primers and Arm-PCR of CDR3 regions. Using its own MiXCR run on the multiplex PCR reads, TCRdb lists one record per CDR3 protein. The sample includes approximately 470,000 distinct CDR3 sequences, 15% to 20% of them seen just once. Time point meaning: newly diagnosed GD, antithyroid drugs for less than 3 months. TCR sequences were obtained from RNA taken from PBMCs. This sample was included in a study of regulatory T cells in long-lasting Graves disease. Overall study findings and caveats: Newly diagnosed disease favored TRBV20-1 and TRBJ2-1 over persistent disease.

These sequences were also reported in another study, on T cells in Graves' hyperthyroidism and ophthalmopathy. As reported in that work: First-round RT-PCR of the TCR CDR3 relied on the HTBI primer set. Clonotypes that were expanded in thyroid above 0.001 mostly appeared in blood too.

The receptor comes from a man aged 35-49 years with Graves disease. This chain joins TRBV5-1 and TRBJ2-3, with 7 bases matching TRBD2. Material: peripheral blood mononuclear cells (PBMCs), obtained at new diagnosis, from a patient treated with antithyroid drugs. The CDR3 DNA sequence: TGCGCCAGCAGCTTGTTTGCGGGAGCCACGGATACGCAGTATTTT. Translation: CASSLFAGATDTQYF.